This paragraph covers one T cell receptor beta chain sequence. The data are from a study of cytotoxic CD8 clonotypes in ibrutinib-treated CLL. TCRdb's table, derived via immunoSEQ multiplex PCR, lists solely in-frame clones and lacks some. The table lists roughly 180,000 clones, less than 85% of them singletons. This specimen was PBMCs, taken after 24 months of ibrutinib treatment. The sequence derives from a human donor with chronic lymphocytic leukemia.

CDR3 sequence: CASSFLGAQQGAQHF. In DNA, the CDR3 is TGTGCCAGCAGTTTTTTGGGGGCTCAGCAGGGAGCCCAGCATTTT. The chain has TRBV28 and TRBJ1-5; possibly TRBD1 for D (6 bases). From germline, CDR1 is MDHEN and CDR2 SYDVKM. The CDR3 spans 15 residues. With 3 bases removed from V and 11 bases from J, the gap between germline ends came to 20 bases.